The TCR beta chain under discussion was sequenced for a study of T-cell reconstitution after alpha-beta-depleted transplantation in children. This CDR3 is 16 amino acids long. The J segment lost 1 base and the V segment lost 5 bases, leaving 10 bases of the junction unmatched. From germline, CDR1 is SEHNR and CDR2 FQNEAQ (reference sequence). During its preparation, the TCRbeta library received unique molecular identifiers. In TCRdb, the PCR reads were re-called with MiXCR into one record per CDR3 protein. Here the sample spans just under 550,000 distinct CDR3 sequences, around 16% being singletons. This clonotype originated in a human donor who donated a stem cell graft to a child with acute lymphoblastic leukemia. The chain has TRBV7-9 and TRBJ2-5; 7 nucleotides line up with TRBD1. The starting material was PBMCs from the stem cell graft donor, obtained from the stem cell graft. CDR3: CASSPSSQGVQETQYF. CDR3 DNA: TGTGCCAGCAGCCCCTCCAGCCAGGGGGTCCAAGAGACCCAGTACTTC.